These 10 T cell receptor beta chains originate from one sample sequenced in a study of human T cells and chemical hapten exposure. Described time point: patch test 1, 2 weeks after DPC sensitization. The treatment denotes: therapeutic diphenylcyclopropenone sensitization with weekly scalp DPC. Using its own MiXCR run on the RACE reads, TCRdb lists one record per CDR3 protein. The sample carries about 340,000 distinct CDR3 sequences, 6% to 8.5% recorded once. Here the sequenced sample was whole blood, taken in connection with sensitization to the hapten diphenylcyclopropenone (DPC). The source is a woman aged 18-29 years with alopecia areata. Some clones in this sample may be carry-over from other donors' samples.

This clonotype has just a few counts. V and J are TRBV12-3 or TRBV12-4 and TRBJ1-5, with a possible D match to TRBD1 (5 bases). Trimming removed 3 bases at V and 7 bases at J, with 10 bases between. The CDR3 loop spans 13 amino acids. The chain's CDR3 is CASSFGASQPQHF. CDR3 coding DNA: TGTGCCAGCAGTTTTGGGGCGTCGCAGCCCCAGCATTTT.

The V call is TRBV20-1, the J call TRBJ2-7; perhaps D is TRBD1 or TRBD2 (6 bases each). CDR1 and CDR2 from the germline V gene are DFQATT and SNEGSKA (reference sequence). This CDR3 spans 14 amino acids. Trimming cost V 0 bases and J 5 bases, with 14 bases left between them. The CDR3 bases are TGCAGTGCTAGAGATTTAACGGGGGCCGACGAGCAGTACTTC. Translating gives CSARDLTGADEQYF.

This clonotype was seen only once. A much larger clone differs by one base, so this may be a read error. The chain recombines TRBV24-1 with TRBJ2-3, with D uncertain. Germline V CDR1 and CDR2: KGHDR, SFDVKD. The CDR3 length is 13 residues. V lost 5 bases and J 5 bases, leaving 10 bases between the germline ends. The CDR3 nucleotides read TGTGCCACCAGTGGGGCAGGTAGAGATACGCAGTATTTT. This codes for CATSGAGRDTQYF.

The chain recombines TRBV6-2 or TRBV6-3 with TRBJ1-5; 7 positions agree with TRBD1. Germline V gene data show CDR1 as MNHEY and CDR2 as SVGEGT. The CDR3 covers 14 residues. Trimming cost V 5 bases and J 5 bases; bases outside gene matches: 6. In DNA, the CDR3 is TGTGCCAGCAGTGGGACAGTCCTTGATCAGCCCCAGCATTTT. Translated: CASSGTVLDQPQHF.

This clonotype has a handful of counts. The chain employs TRBV6-6 and TRBJ1-5; no clear D. The germline gives CDR1 MNHNY, CDR2 SVGAGI (reference sequence). Trimming shortened V by 7 bases and J by 0 bases, and 13 bases separated the two germline ends. The CDR3 is 15 amino acids. CDR3 region: CASTYGEDSNQPQHF. The DNA for the CDR3 is TGTGCCAGCACCTACGGGGAGGATAGCAATCAGCCCCAGCATTTT.

Remarks on this clonotype: This may stem from a read error, because a much larger clone lies one nucleotide away. This sequence joins TRBV10-3 and TRBJ2-7; D gene unclear. Trimming took 0 bases from V and 2 from J, leaving 8 bases between them. Germline CDR1 ENHRY, CDR2 SYGVKD. The CDR3 sequence is 14 residues long. In nucleotides, the CDR3 is TGTGCCATCAGTGAGTCGATAGTCACCTACGAGCAGTACTTC. Translated: CAISESIVTYEQYF.

This clonotype was picked up a small number of times. CDR3 DNA: TGTGCCAGCTCACCAGGTAGGACAGGGGTCTACGAGCAGTACTTC. Translation gives CASSPGRTGVYEQYF. The genes are TRBV18 and TRBJ2-7, with 9 bases identical to TRBD1. This CDR3 comprises 15 residues. The V gene end was trimmed by 2 bases and the J gene end by 3 bases; junction bases not matched to a gene: 5. Germline V lookup: CDR1 KGHSH, CDR2 LQKENI.

The V call is TRBV5-1, the J call TRBJ1-5; D is ambiguous. V lost 0 bases to trimming and J lost 4 bases, with 8 bases between them. In germline, CDR1 is SGHRS, CDR2 YFSETQ. This CDR3 comprises 14 residues. This chain's CDR3 is CASSLGAENQPQHF. CDR3 bases: TGCGCCAGCAGCTTGGGGGCAGAGAATCAGCCCCAGCATTTT. Full variable domain (remainder filled in from reference TRBV5-1 and TRBJ1-5): KAGVTQTPRYLIKTRGQQVTLSCSPISGHRSVSWYQQTPGQGLQFLFEYFSETQRNKGNFPGRFSGRQFSNSRSEMNVSTLELGDSALYLCASSLGAENQPQHFGDGTRLSIL.

The chain is built from TRBV28 and TRBJ2-5; TRBD1 agrees at 9 bases. The CDR3 extends over 16 amino acids. The ends lost 1 base at V and 5 bases at J; junction bases unmatched: 8. CDR1 is MDHEN and CDR2 is SYDVKM in the germline V gene. In nucleotides, the CDR3 is TGTGCCAGCAGTTTATACCGGGACAGGGCTTCGGAGACCCAGTACTTC. It translates to CASSLYRDRASETQYF.

This clonotype was picked up a small number of times. The J gene is TRBJ2-5, the V gene TRBV5-1, with D possibly TRBD2 on 5 matching bases. The CDR3 is 13 residues long. Germline-derived CDR1 and CDR2 are SGHRS and YFSETQ. V lost 6 bases to trimming and J lost 5 bases, with 14 bases between them. The CDR3 DNA follows: TGCGCCAGCACCAACGGACTCGGGGAGACCCAGTACTTC. Translation gives CASTNGLGETQYF.